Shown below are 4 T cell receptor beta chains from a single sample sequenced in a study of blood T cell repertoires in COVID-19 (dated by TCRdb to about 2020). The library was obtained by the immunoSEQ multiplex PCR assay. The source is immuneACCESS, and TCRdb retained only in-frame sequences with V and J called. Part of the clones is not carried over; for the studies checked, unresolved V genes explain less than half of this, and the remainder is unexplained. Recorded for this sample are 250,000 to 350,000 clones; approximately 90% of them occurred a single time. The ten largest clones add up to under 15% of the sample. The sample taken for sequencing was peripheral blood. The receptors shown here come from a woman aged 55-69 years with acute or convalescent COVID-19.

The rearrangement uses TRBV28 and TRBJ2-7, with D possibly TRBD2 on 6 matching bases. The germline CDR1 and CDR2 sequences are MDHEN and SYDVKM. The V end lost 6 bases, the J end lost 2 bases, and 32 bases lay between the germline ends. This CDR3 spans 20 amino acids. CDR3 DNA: TGTGCCAGCAGAGGGGCGGGGATCGGACGGATTTCATCCGAAGCCTACGAGCAGTACTTC. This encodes CASRGAGIGRISSEAYEQYF. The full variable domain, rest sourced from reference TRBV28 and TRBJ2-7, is DVKVTQSSRYLVKRTGEKVFLECVQDMDHENMFWYRQDPGLGLRLIYFSYDVKMKEKGDIPEGYSVSREKKERFSLILESASTNQTSMYLCASRGAGIGRISSEAYEQYFGPGTRLTVT.

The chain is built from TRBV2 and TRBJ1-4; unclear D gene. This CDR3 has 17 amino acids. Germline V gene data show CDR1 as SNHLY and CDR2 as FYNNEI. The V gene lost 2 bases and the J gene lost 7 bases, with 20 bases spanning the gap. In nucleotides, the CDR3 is TGTGCCAGCAGTGAATTTCCGACTCCTTACCTAGGTGAAAAACTGTTTTTT. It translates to CASSEFPTPYLGEKLFF. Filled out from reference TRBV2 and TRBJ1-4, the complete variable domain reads EPEVTQTPSHQVTQMGQEVILRCVPISNHLYFYWYRQILGQKVEFLVSFYNNEISEKSEIFDDQFSVERPDGSNFTLKIRSTKLEDSAMYFCASSEFPTPYLGEKLFFGSGTQLSVL.

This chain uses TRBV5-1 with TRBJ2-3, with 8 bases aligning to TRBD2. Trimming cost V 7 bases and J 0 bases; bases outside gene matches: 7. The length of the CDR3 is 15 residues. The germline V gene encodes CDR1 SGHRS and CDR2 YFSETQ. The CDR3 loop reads CASGREASSTDTQYF. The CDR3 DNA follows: TGCGCCAGCGGGCGGGAGGCTTCTAGCACAGATACGCAGTATTTT.

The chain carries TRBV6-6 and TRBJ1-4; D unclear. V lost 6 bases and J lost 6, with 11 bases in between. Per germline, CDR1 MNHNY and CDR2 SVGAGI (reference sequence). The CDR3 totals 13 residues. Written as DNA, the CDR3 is TGTGCCAGCAGGAGGGAGCGGGATGAAAAACTGTTTTTT. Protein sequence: CASRRERDEKLFF.